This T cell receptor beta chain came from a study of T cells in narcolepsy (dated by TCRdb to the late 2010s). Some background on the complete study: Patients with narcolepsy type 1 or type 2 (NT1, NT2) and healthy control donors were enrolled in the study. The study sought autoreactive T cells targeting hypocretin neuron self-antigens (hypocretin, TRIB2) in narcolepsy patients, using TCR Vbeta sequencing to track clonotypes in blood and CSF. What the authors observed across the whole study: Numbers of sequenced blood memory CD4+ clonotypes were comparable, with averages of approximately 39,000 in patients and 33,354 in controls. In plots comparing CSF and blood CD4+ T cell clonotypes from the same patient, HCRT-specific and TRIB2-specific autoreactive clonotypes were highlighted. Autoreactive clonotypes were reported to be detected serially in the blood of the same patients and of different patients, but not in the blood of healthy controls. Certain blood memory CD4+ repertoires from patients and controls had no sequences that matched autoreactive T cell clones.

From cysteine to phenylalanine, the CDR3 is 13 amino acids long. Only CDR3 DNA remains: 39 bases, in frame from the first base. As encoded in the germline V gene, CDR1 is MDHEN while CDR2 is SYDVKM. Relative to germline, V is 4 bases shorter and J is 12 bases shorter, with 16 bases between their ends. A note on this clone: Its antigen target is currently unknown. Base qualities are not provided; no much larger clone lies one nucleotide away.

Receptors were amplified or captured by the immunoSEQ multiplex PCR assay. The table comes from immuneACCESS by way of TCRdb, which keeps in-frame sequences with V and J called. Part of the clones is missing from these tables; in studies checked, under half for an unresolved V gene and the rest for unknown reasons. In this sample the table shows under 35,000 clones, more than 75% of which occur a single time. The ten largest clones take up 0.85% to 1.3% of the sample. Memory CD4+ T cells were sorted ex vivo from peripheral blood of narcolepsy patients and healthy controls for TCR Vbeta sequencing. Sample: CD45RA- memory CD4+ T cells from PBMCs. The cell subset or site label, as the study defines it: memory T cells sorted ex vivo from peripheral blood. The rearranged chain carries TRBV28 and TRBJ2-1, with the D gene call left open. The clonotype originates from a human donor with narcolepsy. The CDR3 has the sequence CASSSHLLVTQFF. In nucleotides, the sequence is TGTGCCAGCAGTTCCCACCTCCTCGTCACGCAGTTCTTC.